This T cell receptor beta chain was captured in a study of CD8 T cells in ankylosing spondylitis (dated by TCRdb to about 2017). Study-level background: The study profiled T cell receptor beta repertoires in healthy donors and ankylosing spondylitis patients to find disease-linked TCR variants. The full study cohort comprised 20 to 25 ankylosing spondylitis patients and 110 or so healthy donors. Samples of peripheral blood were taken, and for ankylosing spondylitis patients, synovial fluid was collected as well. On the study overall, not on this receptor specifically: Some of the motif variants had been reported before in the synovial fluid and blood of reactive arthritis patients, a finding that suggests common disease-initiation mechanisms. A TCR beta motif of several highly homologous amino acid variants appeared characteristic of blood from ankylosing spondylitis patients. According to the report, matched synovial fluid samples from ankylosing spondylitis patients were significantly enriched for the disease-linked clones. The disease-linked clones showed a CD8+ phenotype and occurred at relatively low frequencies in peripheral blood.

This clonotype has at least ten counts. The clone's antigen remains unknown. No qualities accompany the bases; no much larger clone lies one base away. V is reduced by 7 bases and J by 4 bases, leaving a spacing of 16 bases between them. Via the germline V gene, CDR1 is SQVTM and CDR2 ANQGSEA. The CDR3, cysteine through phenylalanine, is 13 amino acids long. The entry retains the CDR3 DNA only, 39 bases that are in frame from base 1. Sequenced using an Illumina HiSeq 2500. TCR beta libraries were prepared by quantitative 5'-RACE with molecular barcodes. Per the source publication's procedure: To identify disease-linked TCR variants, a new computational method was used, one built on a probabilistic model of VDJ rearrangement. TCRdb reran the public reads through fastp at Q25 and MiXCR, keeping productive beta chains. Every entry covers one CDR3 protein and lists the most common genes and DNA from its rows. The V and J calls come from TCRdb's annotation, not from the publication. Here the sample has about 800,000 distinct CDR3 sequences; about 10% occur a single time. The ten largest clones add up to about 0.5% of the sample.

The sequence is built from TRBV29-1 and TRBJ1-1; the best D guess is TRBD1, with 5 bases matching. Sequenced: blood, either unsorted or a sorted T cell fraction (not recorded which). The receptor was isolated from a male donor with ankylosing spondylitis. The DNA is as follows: TGCAGCGGGGAACGGCAGAGGGGCACTGAAGCTTTCTTT. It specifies CSGERQRGTEAFF.